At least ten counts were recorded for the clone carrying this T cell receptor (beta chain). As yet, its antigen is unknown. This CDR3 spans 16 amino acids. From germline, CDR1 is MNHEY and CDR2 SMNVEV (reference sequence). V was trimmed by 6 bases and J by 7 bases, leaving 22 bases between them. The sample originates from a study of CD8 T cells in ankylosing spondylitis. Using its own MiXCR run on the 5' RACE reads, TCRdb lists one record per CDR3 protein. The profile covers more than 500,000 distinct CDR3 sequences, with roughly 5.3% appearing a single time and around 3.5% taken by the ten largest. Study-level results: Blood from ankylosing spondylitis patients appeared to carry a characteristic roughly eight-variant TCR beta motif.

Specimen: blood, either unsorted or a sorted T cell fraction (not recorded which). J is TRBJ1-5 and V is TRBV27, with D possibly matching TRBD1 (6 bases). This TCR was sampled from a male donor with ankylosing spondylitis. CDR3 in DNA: TGTGCCAGCAGGGGGGGGCCGTACTTCCCGGGGCAGCCCCAGCATTTT. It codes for CASRGGPYFPGQPQHF.